Shown below are 22 T cell receptor beta chains from a single sample sequenced in a study of regulatory T cells in long-lasting Graves disease (dated by TCRdb to about 2021). The library was built by means of multiplex PCR. TCRdb records Illumina HiSeq 4000 as the sequencer. CDR3 regions were amplified by Arm-PCR with iRepertoire HTBI primers to construct TCR beta libraries. The public reads were reprocessed in TCRdb via fastp at Q25 and MiXCR, keeping in-frame beta chains. One record per CDR3 amino acid sequence lists the most common genes and DNA. The sample table contains roughly 350,000 distinct CDR3 sequences; only one count was recorded for 16% of them. Of the sample, 25% to 30% is held by the ten largest clones. Explained via the paper, the time point label denotes: newly diagnosed GD, antithyroid drugs for less than 3 months. RNA was extracted from PBMCs in TRIzol for both TCR sequencing and RNA sequencing.

This sample was shared with a second study, whose subject was T cells in Graves' hyperthyroidism and ophthalmopathy.

This specimen consisted of peripheral blood mononuclear cells (PBMCs), obtained at new diagnosis, from a patient treated with antithyroid drugs. The receptors were gathered from a middle-aged man with Graves disease. Donor details come from another sample of the same person, matched by shared clones.

This clonotype was recorded many times. This chain joins TRBV28 and TRBJ1-1, with unresolved D. With 8 bases removed from V and 2 bases from J, the gap between germline ends came to 12 bases. The CDR3 has 13 residues. Germline V CDR1 and CDR2: MDHEN, SYDVKM. CDR3 nucleotide sequence: TGTGCCAGCGGCTTCGTGACTAACACTGAAGCTTTCTTT. It is translated as CASGFVTNTEAFF.

On this clonotype itself: A clone one base away is much larger, so this may be a read error. V and J are TRBV6-2 or TRBV6-3 and TRBJ2-7; TRBD2 matches 8 bases. Near its end, the DNA agrees better with TRBJ2-1, so the J call may be wrong. The CDR3 is made up of 14 amino acids. CDR1 MNHEY and CDR2 SVGEGT come from the germline V gene. The CDR3 is CASRERGLTGEQFF. The CDR3 DNA reads as TGTGCCAGCAGAGAGCGGGGGCTTACGGGTGAGCAGTTCTTC.

This clonotype was seen many times. The rearrangement joins TRBV5-1 to TRBJ2-3; perhaps TRBD1 as D (6 bases). Germline lookup yields CDR1 SGHRS and CDR2 YFSETQ. This CDR3 is 14 amino acids long. Trimming shortened V by 0 bases and J by 4 bases, and 9 bases separated the two germline ends. CDR3 DNA sequence: TGCGCCAGCAGCTTGGCCAAGGGGGCAGATACGCAGTATTTT. It specifies CASSLAKGADTQYF.

This clonotype was recorded many times. The V gene is TRBV20-1, the J gene TRBJ1-1; D ambiguous. Per germline, CDR1 DFQATT and CDR2 SNEGSKA (reference sequence). V was shortened by 2 bases and J by 6 bases, with 10 bases between the two germline ends. CDR3 length: 12 residues. The CDR3 sequence: CSARRLRPEAFF. Written as DNA, the CDR3 is TGCAGTGCTAGACGACTAAGGCCTGAAGCTTTCTTT.

Details on this clonotype: One end of the junction does not line up with germline, which may come from a read error. V and J are TRBV6-1 and TRBJ1-5; no definite D call. The V gene's germline CDR1 is MNHNS and CDR2 SASEGT. CDR3 length: 13 amino acids. The CDR3 region has the DNA TGTACCAGCAGTCCTGGGCTATGGACCCTCCAGCATTTT. It codes for CTSSPGLWTLQHF.

Many counts were recorded for this clonotype. CDR3 nucleotides: TGTGCCAGCAGCTTCCGGGACAGGGTAGGCGAGCAGTACTTC. Translation: CASSFRDRVGEQYF. V gene TRBV7-9 combines with J gene TRBJ2-7; 9 bases are a match to TRBD1. V lost 3 bases and J lost 6; bases outside the gene matches: 6. Germline loops: CDR1 SEHNR, CDR2 FQNEAQ (reference sequence). This CDR3 has 14 residues.

This clonotype came up a few times. Here the CDR3 DNA reads TGCGCCAGCAGCTTGTGGAGGACAGGGGGCGCACACACTGAAGCTTTCTTT. This gives the protein CASSLWRTGGAHTEAFF. The V gene is TRBV5-1, the J gene TRBJ1-1, with TRBD1 identical over 11 bases. The CDR3 has 17 amino acids. The V and J ends lost 1 base and 3 bases, in that order; junction bases with no gene match: 8. The germline V gene has CDR1 SGHRS and CDR2 YFSETQ.

This clonotype has at least ten counts. Here the CDR3 omits its conserved ending phenylalanine or tryptophan, so a read error is the likely source. The chain uses TRBV3-1 and TRBJ2-1, with unresolved D. The CDR3 totals 13 residues. Germline V gene data show CDR1 as LGHDT and CDR2 as YNNKEL (reference sequence). V was trimmed by 4 bases and J by 4 bases, leaving 8 bases between them. As DNA, the CDR3 is TGTGCCAGCAGCCCCTATTCTTACAATGAGCAGTTCTGC. Protein: CASSPYSYNEQFC.

Many counts were recorded for this clonotype. The CDR3 sequence: CASSALSEAGELFF. DNA of the CDR3: TGTGCCAGCAGCGCTCTGTCGGAGGCCGGGGAGCTGTTTTTT. The V and J genes are TRBV9 and TRBJ2-2; D possibly corresponds to TRBD2 (5 bases). V lost 3 bases and J 6 bases, leaving 12 bases between the germline ends. The CDR3 contains 14 residues. Germline CDR1 is SGDLS and CDR2 is YYNGEE.

This clonotype was seen repeatedly, ten times or more. This chain links TRBV11-3 with TRBJ1-1; a possible D gene is TRBD1 (5 bases). The length of the CDR3 is 14 residues. Trimming cost V 3 bases and J 10 bases, with 18 bases left between them. Germline loops: CDR1 SGHNT, CDR2 YENEEA. CDR3 nucleotides: TGTGCCAGCAGCTTTGGCTACAGGAGTGATGTAGCTTTCTTT. Encoded protein: CASSFGYRSDVAFF.

Ten or more counts support this clonotype. The gene calls are TRBV30 and TRBJ2-3; D remains unclear. Germline lookup yields CDR1 GTSNPN and CDR2 SVGIG (reference sequence). Trimming left V 2 bases short and J 0 bases short, with 6 bases between. This CDR3 is 13 amino acids long. CDR3 DNA sequence: TGTGCCTGGAGTCCCTACAGCACAGATACGCAGTATTTT. It codes for CAWSPYSTDTQYF.

This clonotype was recorded a few times. Only one base separates this from a far larger clonotype, so it likely reflects a read error. CDR3 sequence reads: CASSLGRAPYGYTF. The CDR3 nucleotides read TGTGCCAGCAGTTTGGGCAGAGCTCCCTATGGCTACACCTTC. The chain recombines TRBV28 with TRBJ2-4; D gene ambiguous. Near its end, the DNA agrees better with TRBJ1-2, so the J call may be wrong. In germline, CDR1 is MDHEN, CDR2 SYDVKM. The length of the CDR3 is 14 residues.

In this sample, this clonotype turned up many times. V and J are TRBV7-2 and TRBJ2-1; a weak D match, TRBD2 (5 bases). Germline V gives CDR1 SGHTA, CDR2 FQGNSA. This CDR3 region has 15 residues. Trimming took off 3 bases at V and 9 bases at J, with 18 bases between the two ends. The CDR3 spells CASSLVAHQAGEQFF. The CDR3 DNA sequence: TGTGCCAGCAGCTTGGTAGCGCACCAAGCAGGTGAGCAGTTCTTC.

This clonotype appeared many times. The CDR3 bases are TGCGCCAGCAGACAGGGGGCTCACTCCTACGAGCAGTACTTC. Its protein is CASRQGAHSYEQYF. This chain links TRBV5-1 with TRBJ2-7, with 9 bases identical to TRBD1. CDR3 size: 14 residues. The germline gives CDR1 SGHRS, CDR2 YFSETQ. With V trimmed by 5 bases and J by 0 bases, 3 bases remained unmatched.

The chain has TRBV20-1 and TRBJ2-5, with 8 bases identical to TRBD2. This CDR3 has 14 residues. J gave up 1 base and V 3 bases, and 4 bases lay outside the gene matches. The germline V gene encodes CDR1 DFQATT and CDR2 SNEGSKA (reference sequence). The CDR3 reads CSARRGAIQETQYF. CDR3 DNA: TGCAGTGCTAGGCGGGGGGCTATCCAAGAGACCCAGTACTTC.

Concerning this clonotype: A much larger clone lies one base from this, so it may be a read error. J is TRBJ2-1 and V is TRBV7-2, with D perhaps matching TRBD2 (5 bases). There are 16 residues in the CDR3. Germline V CDR1 and CDR2: SGHTA, FQGNSA. The CDR3 nucleotides are TGTGCCAACAGCCAACTCCGGGGTAAGCCCTACAATGAGCAGTTCTTC. Amino acids: CANSQLRGKPYNEQFF.

This clonotype was counted many times. The CDR3 reads CASRLGQGDQPQHF. CDR3 bases: TGTGCCAGCCGACTCGGGCAGGGGGATCAGCCCCAGCATTTT. This sequence joins TRBV12-3 or TRBV12-4 and TRBJ1-5, with 7 nucleotides matching TRBD1. J gave up 5 bases and V 8 bases, and 9 bases lay outside the gene matches. The CDR3 sequence is 14 residues long.

This clonotype showed up just a few times. The J gene is TRBJ2-3, the V gene TRBV20-1; 8 bases map to TRBD2. The J segment lost 4 bases and the V segment lost 1 base, leaving 7 bases of the junction unmatched. Germline-derived CDR1 and CDR2 are DFQATT and SNEGSKA (reference sequence). The CDR3 length is 15 residues. The CDR3 is CSARGPGLGADTQYF. In nucleotides, the CDR3 is TGCAGTGCTAGAGGGCCGGGACTAGGCGCAGATACGCAGTATTTT.

The chain links TRBV20-1 to TRBJ2-2; a possible D gene is TRBD2 (5 bases). Per the germline V gene, CDR1 is DFQATT and CDR2 is SNEGSKA (reference sequence). This CDR3 comprises 14 residues. Trimming left V 0 bases short and J 4 bases short, with 9 bases between. CDR3 in amino acids: CSARDPGCTGELFF. The CDR3 nucleotides are TGCAGTGCTAGAGATCCGGGGTGCACCGGGGAGCTGTTTTTT.

This clonotype was observed at least ten times. The chain joins TRBV18 to TRBJ2-1, with 11 positions matching TRBD2. Germline CDR1 reads KGHSH; CDR2 reads LQKENI. The length of the CDR3 is 17 residues. The V segment lost 0 bases and the J segment 6 bases; nucleotides outside the gene matches: 7. The CDR3 sequence is CASSPPRNSGGANEQFF. CDR3 in DNA: TGTGCCAGCTCACCACCTCGAAATAGCGGGGGGGCCAATGAGCAGTTCTTC.

The rearrangement uses TRBV29-1 and TRBJ2-2, with D perhaps matching TRBD2 (5 bases). The CDR3 is 16 amino acids. The germline gives CDR1 SQVTM, CDR2 ANQGSEA. The ends were cut back, 4 bases at V and 3 bases at J, with 18 bases in the middle. The chain's CDR3 is CSVGTLSTEDTGELFF. CDR3 DNA sequence: TGCAGCGTTGGGACCCTGTCCACGGAGGACACCGGGGAGCTGTTTTTT.

This sequence joins TRBV6-9 and TRBJ2-4; D tentatively fits TRBD1 or TRBD2 (6 bases each). Looked up from germline, CDR1 is MNHGY and CDR2 is SVAAGI. The CDR3 contains 17 residues. Trimming removed 3 bases from V and 2 bases from J, with 17 bases in between. CDR3 region: CASSYSGKGGTKNIQYF. The CDR3 DNA reads TGTGCCAGCAGTTACAGTGGGAAAGGGGGGACCAAAAACATTCAGTACTTC.